Listed here is a single T cell receptor beta chain. The antigen is undetermined. The sample belongs to a study of a mutant IDH1 vaccine in newly diagnosed glioma. Some clones are missing from TCRdb's copy, which holds only in-frame ones; the method was immunoSEQ multiplex PCR. There are about 130,000 clones in the sample; about 80% occur only once, and around 5.5% lies in the top ten. The germline gives CDR1 MDHEN, CDR2 SYDVKM. CDR3 length: 11 amino acids. V lost 4 bases, J lost 12 bases, and 13 bases lay in between. Study observations and caveats: Vaccination induced immune responses in roughly 93% of patients.

Sample time point: week 11, during vaccination. The investigators gave 300 ug of mutant IDH1 20-mer peptide in each vaccine dose, together with topical imiquimod. This receptor was obtained from a man in his forties with glioma. V and J are TRBV28 and TRBJ2-7, with a possible D match to TRBD1 (6 bases). The sample in question was PBMCs, obtained from a glioma patient whose treatment included an IDH1 peptide vaccine. The CDR3 DNA is TGTGCCAGCAGTTCCAACAGGGATCGGTACTTC. This gives the protein CASSSNRDRYF.